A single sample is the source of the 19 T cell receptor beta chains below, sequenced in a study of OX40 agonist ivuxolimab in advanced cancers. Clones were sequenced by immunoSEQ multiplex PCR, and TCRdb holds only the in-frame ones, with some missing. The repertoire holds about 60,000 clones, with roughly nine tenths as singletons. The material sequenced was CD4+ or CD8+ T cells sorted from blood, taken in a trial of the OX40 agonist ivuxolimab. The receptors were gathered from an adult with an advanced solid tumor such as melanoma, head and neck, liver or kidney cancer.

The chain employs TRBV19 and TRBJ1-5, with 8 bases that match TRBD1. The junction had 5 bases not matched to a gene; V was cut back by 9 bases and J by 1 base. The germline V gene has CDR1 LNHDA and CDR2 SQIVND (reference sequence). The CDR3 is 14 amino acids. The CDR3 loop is CASQDRASNQPQHF. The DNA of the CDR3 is TGTGCCAGCCAGGACAGGGCGAGCAATCAGCCCCAGCATTTT.

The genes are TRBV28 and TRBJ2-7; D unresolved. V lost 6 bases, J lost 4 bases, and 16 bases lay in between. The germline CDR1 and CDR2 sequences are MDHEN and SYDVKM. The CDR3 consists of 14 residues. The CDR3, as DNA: TGTGCCAGCAGCCCCCCCCGGGTCGGGTACGAGCAGTACTTC. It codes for CASSPPRVGYEQYF.

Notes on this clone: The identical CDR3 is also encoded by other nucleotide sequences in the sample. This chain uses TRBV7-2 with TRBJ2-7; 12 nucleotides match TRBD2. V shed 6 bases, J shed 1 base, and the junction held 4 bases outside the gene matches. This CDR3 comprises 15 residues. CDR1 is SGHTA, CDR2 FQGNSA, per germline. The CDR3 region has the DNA TGTGCCAGCAGGACCGGACTAGCGGGGTCCTACGAGCAGTACTTC. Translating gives CASRTGLAGSYEQYF.

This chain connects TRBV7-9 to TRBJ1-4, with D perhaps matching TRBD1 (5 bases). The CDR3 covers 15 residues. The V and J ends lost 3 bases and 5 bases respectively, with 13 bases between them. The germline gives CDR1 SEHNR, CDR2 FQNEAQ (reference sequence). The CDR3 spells CASSLRGVENEKLFF. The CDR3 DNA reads TGTGCCAGCAGCTTGAGGGGAGTTGAGAATGAAAAACTGTTTTTT.

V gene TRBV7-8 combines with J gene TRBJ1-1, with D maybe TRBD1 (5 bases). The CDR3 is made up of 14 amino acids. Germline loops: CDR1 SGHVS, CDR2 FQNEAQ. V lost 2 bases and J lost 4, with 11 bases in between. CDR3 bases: TGTGCCAGCAGCTTACAGGGTATTGGCACTGAAGCTTTCTTT. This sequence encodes CASSLQGIGTEAFF.

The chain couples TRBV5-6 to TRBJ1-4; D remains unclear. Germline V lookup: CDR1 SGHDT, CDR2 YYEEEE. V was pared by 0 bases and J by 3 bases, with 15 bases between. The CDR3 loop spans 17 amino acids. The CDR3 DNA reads TGTGCCAGCAGCTTGGGGGGTGTCCCGCGGGCTAATGAAAAACTGTTTTTT. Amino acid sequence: CASSLGGVPRANEKLFF.

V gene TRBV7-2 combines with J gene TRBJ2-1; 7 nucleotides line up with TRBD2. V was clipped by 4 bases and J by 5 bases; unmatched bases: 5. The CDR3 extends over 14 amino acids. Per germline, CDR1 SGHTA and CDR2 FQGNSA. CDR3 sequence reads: CASSSGTIDNEQFF. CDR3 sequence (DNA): TGTGCCAGCAGCTCCGGGACTATAGACAATGAGCAGTTCTTC.

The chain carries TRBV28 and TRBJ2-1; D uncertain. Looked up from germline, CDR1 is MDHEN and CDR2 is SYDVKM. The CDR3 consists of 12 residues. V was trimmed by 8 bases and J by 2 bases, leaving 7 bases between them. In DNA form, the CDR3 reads TGTGCCAGCTCCGTTACCTACAATGAGCAGTTCTTC. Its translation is CASSVTYNEQFF.

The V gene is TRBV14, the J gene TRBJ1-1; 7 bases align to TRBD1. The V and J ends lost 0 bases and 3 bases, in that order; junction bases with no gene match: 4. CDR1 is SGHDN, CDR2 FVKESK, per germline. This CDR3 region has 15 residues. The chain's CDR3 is CASSQDGRGDTEAFF. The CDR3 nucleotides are TGTGCCAGCAGCCAAGATGGCAGGGGGGACACTGAAGCTTTCTTT.

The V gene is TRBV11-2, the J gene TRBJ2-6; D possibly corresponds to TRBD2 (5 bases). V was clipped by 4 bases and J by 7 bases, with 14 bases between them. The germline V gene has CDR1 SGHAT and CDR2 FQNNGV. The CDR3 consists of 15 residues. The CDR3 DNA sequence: TGTGCCAGCAGCTCCTACCGGGGTCTAGCCAACGTCCTGACTTTC. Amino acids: CASSSYRGLANVLTF.

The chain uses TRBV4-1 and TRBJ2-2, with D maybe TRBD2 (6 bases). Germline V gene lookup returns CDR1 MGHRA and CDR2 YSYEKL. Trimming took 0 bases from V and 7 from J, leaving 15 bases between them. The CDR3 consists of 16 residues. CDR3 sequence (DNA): TGCGCCAGCAGCCAAGATCCGGCGGGAACGGTCGGGGAGCTGTTTTTT. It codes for CASSQDPAGTVGELFF.

CDR3 protein: CAISGTSGTNTGELFF. The CDR3 coding sequence is TGTGCCATCAGTGGGACTAGCGGTACGAACACCGGGGAGCTGTTTTTT. The chain combines TRBV10-3 with TRBJ2-2, with 10 nucleotides matching TRBD2. Germline lookup yields CDR1 ENHRY and CDR2 SYGVKD. The CDR3 runs 16 residues. Trimming removed 4 bases from V and 0 bases from J; junction bases left unmatched: 2.

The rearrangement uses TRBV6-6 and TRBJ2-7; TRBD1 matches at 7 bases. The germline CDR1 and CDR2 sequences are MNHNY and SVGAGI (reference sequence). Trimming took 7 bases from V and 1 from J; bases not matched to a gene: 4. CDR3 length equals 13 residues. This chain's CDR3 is CASKSGQSYEQYF. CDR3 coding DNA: TGTGCCAGCAAGTCGGGACAGTCCTACGAGCAGTACTTC.

CDR3 protein: CASSLDGPVGLFF. The CDR3 nucleotides are TGTGCCAGCTCACTGGACGGTCCGGTGGGGCTGTTTTTT. V gene TRBV18 combines with J gene TRBJ2-2; D is undetermined. Germline V CDR1 and CDR2: KGHSH, LQKENI. Trimming took off 4 bases at V and 13 bases at J, with 16 bases between the two ends. This CDR3 has 13 amino acids.

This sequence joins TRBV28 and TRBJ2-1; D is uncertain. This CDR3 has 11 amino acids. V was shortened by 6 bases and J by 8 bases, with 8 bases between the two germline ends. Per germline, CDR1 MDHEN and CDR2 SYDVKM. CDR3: CASRDLYEQFF. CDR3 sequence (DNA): TGTGCCAGCAGGGATTTGTATGAGCAGTTCTTC.

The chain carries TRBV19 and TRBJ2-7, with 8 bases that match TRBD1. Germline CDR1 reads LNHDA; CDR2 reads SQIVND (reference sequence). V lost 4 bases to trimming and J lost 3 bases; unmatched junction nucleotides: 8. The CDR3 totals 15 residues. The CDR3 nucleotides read TGTGCCAGTAGTACTCAGACAGGGGCCTTCTACGAGCAGTACTTC. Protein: CASSTQTGAFYEQYF.

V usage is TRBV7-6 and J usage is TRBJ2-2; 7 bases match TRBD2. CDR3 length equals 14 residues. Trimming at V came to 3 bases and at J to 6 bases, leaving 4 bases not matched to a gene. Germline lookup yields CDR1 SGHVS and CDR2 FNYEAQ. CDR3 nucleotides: TGTGCCAGCAGCTTCGTGGCGGGAGCCGGGGAGCTGTTTTTT. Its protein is CASSFVAGAGELFF.

This chain's CDR3 is CASSRQVNTEAFF. The CDR3 nucleotides are TGTGCCAGCAGCCGACAAGTGAACACTGAAGCTTTCTTT. This chain uses TRBV27 with TRBJ1-1, with D uncertain. V lost 6 bases to trimming and J lost 0 bases, with 8 bases between them. Germline assignment: CDR1 MNHEY and CDR2 SMNVEV (reference sequence). There are 13 residues in the CDR3.

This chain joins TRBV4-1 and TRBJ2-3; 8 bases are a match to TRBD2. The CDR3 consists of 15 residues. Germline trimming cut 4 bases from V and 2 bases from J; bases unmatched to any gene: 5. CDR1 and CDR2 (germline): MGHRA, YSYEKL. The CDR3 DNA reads TGCGCCAGCAGCCCCTTAGCGGGATACACAGATACGCAGTATTTT. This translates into CASSPLAGYTDTQYF.